This T cell receptor (beta chain) is drawn from a study of T cells in Graves' hyperthyroidism and ophthalmopathy (dated by TCRdb to between 2018 and 2021). Background for the entire study: Peripheral blood samples were taken at the time of initial diagnosis, prior to any treatment. An independent validation cohort of 18 to 20 hyperthyroidism patients and approximately 15 patients who later progressed to ophthalmopathy tested prospective prediction of ophthalmopathy. Once sampling was done, hyperthyroidism patients were given methimazole at a starting dose of 30 mg daily, whereas ophthalmopathy patients were given high-dose intravenous methylprednisolone. A discovery cohort of about a hundred patients, about 40 with Graves' ophthalmopathy and about 58 with stable Graves' hyperthyroidism, was used to find distinguishing TCR V-J signatures. The paper describes TCR Vbeta CDR3 sequencing of more than 120 peripheral blood samples, made up of 43 ophthalmopathy patients, roughly 80 hyperthyroidism patients and approximately 17 progressor patients. In addition, the study compared T-cell repertoires in thyroid tissue and in blood from about 6 Graves' hyperthyroidism patients. For training and testing, the 100 or so patients in the discovery cohort were randomly divided in a 7:3 ratio. Broad study findings and their caveats: Sample size was not statistically predetermined, and investigators were not blinded to group allocation. During validation, the model predicted progression to ophthalmopathy a median of about 6.5 months ahead of onset, with around 65% sensitivity and about 75% specificity. Most expanded thyroid clonotypes (frequency above 0.001) were also found in blood, which suggests that blood repertoires may mirror thyroid immune responses. In cross-validation, a model built on a 13 V-J signature told ophthalmopathy apart from stable hyperthyroidism with approximately 90% sensitivity and about 81% specificity, and in testing the same model reached 80%/75%.

Stable Graves' hyperthyroidism was defined as the absence of progression to ophthalmopathy over 18 months of follow-up. The hyperthyroidism patients were between 18 and 65 years old and newly diagnosed, with a disease duration of less than 2 months. Any patient with an uncontrolled infection, another autoimmune disease, pregnancy or lactation was excluded. Diagnoses were based on clinical symptoms, serum thyroxine and TRAb, thyroid ultrasound and orbital computed tomography. Ficoll-Paque density gradient centrifugation was used to isolate PBMCs from around 10 ml of fresh peripheral blood. Total RNA was extracted with Trizol reagent, and quality was checked on an Agilent 2100 Bioanalyzer. The TCR beta CDR3 regions were amplified from RNA transcripts. For the first round of RT-PCR on the TCR CDR3, the HTBI primer set was used together with the Qiagen OneStep RT-PCR kit. Libraries were constructed in a second round of multiplex PCR, after which size selection and purification were performed. Sequencing of the libraries was done on an Illumina HiSeq2000 using paired-end 100 bp reads. Turning to the authors' computational methods: SOAPnuke was used to process the raw data, with reads discarded if the reads contained adapters or uncalled bases, had a mean Phred below 15, or lacked an exact constant-primer or identifier match. High-quality paired reads were merged with COPE v1.2.5, and unique nucleotide sequences were defined as clonotypes. MiTCR v1.1 was used to align the clonotypes against IMGT TRBV, TRBD and TRBJ reference segments. The analysis included only V-J combinations with a frequency above 0.0001, which together covered 99% to 99.2% of the repertoires. The TCS score was defined as the ratio of F50 (clonal expansion) to E x V (chaos), calculated using BLOSUM62-based TCRdist between CDR3 peptides within each V-J. Welch's t-statistics and random forest reduced just over 500 V-J features to under 15, which were used in a naive Bayes classifier (R e1071). The raw public data were reprocessed by TCRdb itself: fastp quality trimming at Q25, MiXCR clonotype calling, in-frame beta chains only. Under each unique CDR3 protein, matching rows form one entry showing the most common genes and DNA. These V and J calls are TCRdb output, not the study's own analysis. This sample holds fewer than 400,000 distinct CDR3 sequences; around 25% were observed only once. Around 67% of the sample belongs to the ten largest clones.

To note about this clonotype: What antigen it recognizes has not been identified. Qualities for individual bases were not recorded, and no much larger clone is one base off.

This receptor was identified in a man in his fifties with Graves' hyperthyroidism. The sample consisted of blood.

CDR3 loop: CSAPQRTDTQYF. Read as DNA, the sequence is TGCAGTGCTCCTCAGCGGACTGATACGCAGTATTTT. This receptor chain uses TRBV20-1 and TRBJ2-3; a weak D assignment points to TRBD2 (5 bases agree). V is clipped by 5 bases and J by 6 bases, and the sequence between their germline boundaries is 12 bases long. The CDR3 runs 12 amino acids, cysteine and phenylalanine included. Just CDR3 DNA is preserved here, 36 bases in frame from base 1. The germline V gene (reference sequence) yields DFQATT for CDR1 and SNEGSKA for CDR2.